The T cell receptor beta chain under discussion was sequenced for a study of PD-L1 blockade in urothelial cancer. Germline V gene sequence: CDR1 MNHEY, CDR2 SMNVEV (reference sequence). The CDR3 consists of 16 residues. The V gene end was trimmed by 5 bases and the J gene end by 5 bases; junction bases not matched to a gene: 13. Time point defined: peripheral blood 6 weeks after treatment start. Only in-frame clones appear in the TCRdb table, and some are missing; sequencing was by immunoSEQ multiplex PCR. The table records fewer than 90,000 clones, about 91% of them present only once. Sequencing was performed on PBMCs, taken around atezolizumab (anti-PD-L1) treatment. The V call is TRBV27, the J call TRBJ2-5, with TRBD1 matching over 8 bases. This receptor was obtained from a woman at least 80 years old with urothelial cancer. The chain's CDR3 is CASSLGGQGLRETQYF. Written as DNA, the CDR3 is TGTGCCAGCAGTCTTGGCGGACAGGGTCTGCGGGAGACCCAGTACTTC.